This T cell receptor beta chain was obtained from a study of T cells in Graves' hyperthyroidism and ophthalmopathy. Findings of the study overall: In the analysis, a 13 V-J model separated ophthalmopathy from stable hyperthyroidism. Most thyroid clonotypes that were expanded above 0.001 also turned up in blood.

Researchers amplified the TCR beta CDR3 regions from RNA transcripts. TCR CDR3 underwent first-round RT-PCR with the HTBI primer set. One entry per CDR3 protein results from TCRdb running MiXCR on the multiplex PCR reads. This sample has about 350,000 distinct CDR3 sequences, with roughly 15% found just once. CDR1 and CDR2 from the germline V gene are SNHLY and FYNNEI. V lost 8 bases to trimming and J lost 6 bases, with 5 bases between them. The CDR3 consists of 10 residues. Each 10 ml fresh peripheral blood draw supplied the PBMCs. The table lists this clonotype with many counts. Its antigen is unidentified.

This chain connects TRBV2 to TRBJ2-4, with a weak D call TRBD2 (5 bases). The sample comprised blood. The clonotype originates from a woman aged 40-49 years with Graves' ophthalmopathy. DNA for the CDR3: TGTGCCAGCGGAGGAAACATTCAGTACTTC. Translating gives CASGGNIQYF. The complete variable domain, with remaining parts taken from reference TRBV2 and TRBJ2-4, reads EPEVTQTPSHQVTQMGQEVILRCVPISNHLYFYWYRQILGQKVEFLVSFYNNEISEKSEIFDDQFSVERPDGSNFTLKIRSTKLEDSAMYFCASGGNIQYFGAGTRLSVL.